The T cell receptor (beta chain) described here comes from a study of cytomegalovirus exposure and HLA in healthy donors. The germline V gene encodes CDR1 SQVTM and CDR2 ANQGSEA. The CDR3 has 13 amino acids. J was trimmed by 3 bases and V by 5 bases; bases with no gene match: 4. Study observations and caveats: An analysis was carried out later, and it reportedly showed fewer N-insertions in an Asian-associated ancestry cluster than the approximately 670-donor mean. Under in vitro conditions, three CMV-associated chains were confirmed as specific for CMV antigens. The authors considered a cluster of highly shared sequence variants likely to be a sequencing artifact.

The PCR made use of 60 Vbeta and 13 Jbeta primers. TCRdb's table, derived via immunoSEQ multiplex PCR, lists solely in-frame clones and lacks some. The sample holds around 120,000 clones, about three quarters seen once. Regarding this clone: Its antigen is currently unknown.

The TCR comes from a woman aged 40 to 55 in good health and CMV-seronegative. The rearrangement joins TRBV29-1 to TRBJ2-1, with TRBD2 matching over 7 bases. The sample was PBMCs. CDR3 DNA sequence: TGCAGCGTTTCCAGCGGGATCTACAATGAGCAGTTCTTC. Its translation: CSVSSGIYNEQFF.